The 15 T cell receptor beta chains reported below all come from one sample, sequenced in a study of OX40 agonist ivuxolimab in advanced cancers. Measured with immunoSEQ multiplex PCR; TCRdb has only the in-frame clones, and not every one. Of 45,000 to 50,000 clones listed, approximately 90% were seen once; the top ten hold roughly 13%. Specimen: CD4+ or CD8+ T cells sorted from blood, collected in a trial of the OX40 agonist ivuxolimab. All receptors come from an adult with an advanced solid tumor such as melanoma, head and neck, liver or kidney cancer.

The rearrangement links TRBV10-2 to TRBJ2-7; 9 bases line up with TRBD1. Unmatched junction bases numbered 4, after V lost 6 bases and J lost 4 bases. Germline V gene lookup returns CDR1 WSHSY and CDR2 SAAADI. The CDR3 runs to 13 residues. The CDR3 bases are TGCGCCAGCAGCAGGACAGGGGCGTACGAGCAGTACTTC. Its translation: CASSRTGAYEQYF.

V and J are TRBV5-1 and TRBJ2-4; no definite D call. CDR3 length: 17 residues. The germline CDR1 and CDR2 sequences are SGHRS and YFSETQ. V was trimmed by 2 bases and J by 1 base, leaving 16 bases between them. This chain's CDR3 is CASSFGSPALAKNIQYF. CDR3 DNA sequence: TGCGCCAGCAGCTTCGGAAGTCCGGCTCTGGCCAAAAACATTCAGTACTTC.

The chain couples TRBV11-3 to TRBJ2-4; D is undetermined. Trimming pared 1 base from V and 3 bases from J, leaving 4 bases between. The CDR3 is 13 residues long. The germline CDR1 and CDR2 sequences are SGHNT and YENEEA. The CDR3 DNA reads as TGTGCCAGCAGCTTAGGTGGCAAAAACATTCAGTACTTC. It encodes CASSLGGKNIQYF. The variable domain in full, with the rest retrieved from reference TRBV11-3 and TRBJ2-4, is EAGVVQSPRYKIIEKKQPVAFWCNPISGHNTLYWYLQNLGQGPELLIRYENEEAVDDSQLPKDRFSAERLKGVDSTLKIQPAELGDSAVYLCASSLGGKNIQYFGAGTRLSVL.

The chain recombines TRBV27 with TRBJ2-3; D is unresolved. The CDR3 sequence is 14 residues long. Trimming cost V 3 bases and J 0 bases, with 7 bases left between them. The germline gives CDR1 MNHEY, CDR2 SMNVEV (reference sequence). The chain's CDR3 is CASSFYGSTDTQYF. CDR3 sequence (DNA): TGTGCCAGCAGTTTCTACGGGAGCACAGATACGCAGTATTTT.

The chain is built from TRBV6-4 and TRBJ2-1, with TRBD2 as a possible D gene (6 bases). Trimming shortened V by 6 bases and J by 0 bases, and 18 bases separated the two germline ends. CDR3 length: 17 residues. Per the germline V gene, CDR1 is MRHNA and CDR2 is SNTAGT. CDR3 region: CASSKIAGFSSYNEQFF. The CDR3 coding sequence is TGTGCCAGCAGCAAAATCGCGGGATTTAGCTCCTACAATGAGCAGTTCTTC.

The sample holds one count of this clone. The CDR3 nucleotides are TGTGCCAGCAGTAGGCCGACTAGCGGGTACAATGAGCAGTTCTTC. Amino acids: CASSRPTSGYNEQFF. The J gene is TRBJ2-1, the V gene TRBV25-1, with 10 bases lining up with TRBD2. The V segment lost 5 bases and the J segment 4 bases; nucleotides outside the gene matches: 5. Germline CDR1 MGHDK, CDR2 SYGVNS. This CDR3 region has 15 residues.

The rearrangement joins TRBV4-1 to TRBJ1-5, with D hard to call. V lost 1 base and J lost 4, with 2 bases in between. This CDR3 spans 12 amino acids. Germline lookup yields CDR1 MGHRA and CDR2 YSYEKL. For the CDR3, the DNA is TGCGCCAGCAGCCAAGGGAATCAGCCCCAGCATTTT. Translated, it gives CASSQGNQPQHF.

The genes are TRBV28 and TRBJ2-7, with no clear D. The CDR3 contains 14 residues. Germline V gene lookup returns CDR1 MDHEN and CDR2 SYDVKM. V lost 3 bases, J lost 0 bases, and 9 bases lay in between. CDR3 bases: TGTGCCAGCAGTTTGAACGGCGTCTCCTACGAGCAGTACTTC. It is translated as CASSLNGVSYEQYF.

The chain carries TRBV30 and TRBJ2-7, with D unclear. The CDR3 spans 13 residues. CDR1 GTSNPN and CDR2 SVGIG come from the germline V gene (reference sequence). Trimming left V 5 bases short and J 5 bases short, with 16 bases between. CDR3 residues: CAWSESPADEQYF. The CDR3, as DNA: TGTGCCTGGTCCGAGAGCCCGGCGGACGAGCAGTACTTC. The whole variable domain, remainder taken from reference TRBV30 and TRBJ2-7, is SQTIHQWPATLVQPVGSPLSLECTVEGTSNPNLYWYRQAAGRGLQLLFYSVGIGQISSEVPQNLSASRPQDRQFILSSKKLLLSDSGFYLCAWSESPADEQYFGPGTRLTVT.

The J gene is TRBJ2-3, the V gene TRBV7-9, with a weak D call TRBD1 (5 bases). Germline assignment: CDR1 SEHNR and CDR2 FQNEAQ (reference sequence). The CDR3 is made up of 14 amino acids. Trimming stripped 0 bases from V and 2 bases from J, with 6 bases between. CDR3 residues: CASSLAGATDTQYF. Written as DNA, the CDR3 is TGTGCCAGCAGCTTAGCAGGGGCCACAGATACGCAGTATTTT.

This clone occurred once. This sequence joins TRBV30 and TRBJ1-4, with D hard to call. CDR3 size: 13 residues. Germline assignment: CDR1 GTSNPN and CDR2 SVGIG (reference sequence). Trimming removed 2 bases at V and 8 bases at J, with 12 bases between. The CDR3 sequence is CAWSRSSREKLFF. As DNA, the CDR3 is TGTGCCTGGAGTAGGTCGTCGCGGGAAAAACTGTTTTTT.

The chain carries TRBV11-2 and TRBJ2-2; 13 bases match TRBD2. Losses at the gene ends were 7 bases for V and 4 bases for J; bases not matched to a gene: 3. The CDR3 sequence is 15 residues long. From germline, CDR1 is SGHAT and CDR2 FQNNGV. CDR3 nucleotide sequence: TGTGCCAGCAAACTAGCGGGAGGGCCCACCGGGGAGCTGTTTTTT. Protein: CASKLAGGPTGELFF.

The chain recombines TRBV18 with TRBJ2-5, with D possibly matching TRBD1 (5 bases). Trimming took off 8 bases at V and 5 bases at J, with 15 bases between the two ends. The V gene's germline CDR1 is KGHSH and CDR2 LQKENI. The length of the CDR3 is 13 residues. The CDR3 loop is CASLRGSGETQYF. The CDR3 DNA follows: TGTGCCAGCCTTAGGGGATCTGGGGAGACCCAGTACTTC.

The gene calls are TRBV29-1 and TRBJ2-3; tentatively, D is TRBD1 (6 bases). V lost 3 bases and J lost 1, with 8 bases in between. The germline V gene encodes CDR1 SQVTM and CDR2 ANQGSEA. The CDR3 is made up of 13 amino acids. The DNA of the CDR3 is TGCAGCGTTGACAGGGGCGGCACAGATACGCAGTATTTT. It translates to CSVDRGGTDTQYF.

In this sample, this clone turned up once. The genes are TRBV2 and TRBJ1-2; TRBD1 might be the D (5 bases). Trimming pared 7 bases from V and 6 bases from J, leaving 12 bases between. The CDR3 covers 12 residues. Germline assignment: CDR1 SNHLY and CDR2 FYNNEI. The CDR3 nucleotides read TGTGCCAGCACCCCGGACAAGAATGGCTACACCTTC. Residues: CASTPDKNGYTF.